These 5 T cell receptor beta chains came from one sample sequenced in a study of blood T cell repertoires in COVID-19. The repertoire was sequenced with immunoSEQ multiplex PCR; TCRdb's copy has only in-frame clones and lacks some. Of approximately 140,000 clones listed, roughly 90% are singletons. The sample taken for sequencing was peripheral blood. These TCRs come from a man aged 50-59 years with active or convalescent COVID-19.

The chain couples TRBV7-2 to TRBJ2-7; the match to TRBD2 covers 7 bases. CDR1 and CDR2 (germline): SGHTA, FQGNSA. CDR3 length equals 13 residues. V lost 2 bases to trimming and J lost 6 bases; unmatched junction nucleotides: 4. This chain's CDR3 is CASSLWEGSEQYF. For the CDR3, the DNA is TGTGCCAGCAGCTTATGGGAGGGTTCCGAGCAGTACTTC.

This clone is a singleton in its sample. This chain connects TRBV24-1 to TRBJ2-3; 10 nucleotides line up with TRBD2. V was pared by 2 bases and J by 3 bases, with 7 bases of the junction left unmatched. CDR1 KGHDR and CDR2 SFDVKD come from the germline V gene. The CDR3 spans 17 residues. The CDR3 is CATSDSLAGGLTDTQYF. DNA of the CDR3: TGTGCCACCAGTGATTCGTTAGCGGGAGGTTTGACAGATACGCAGTATTTT.

CDR3 loop: CASSSDWSRQFF. The CDR3 region has the DNA TGTGCCAGCAGCTCCGACTGGAGTAGGCAGTTCTTC. The chain has TRBV6-6 and TRBJ2-1; D is uncertain. Germline V gene lookup returns CDR1 MNHNY and CDR2 SVGAGI (reference sequence). The CDR3 consists of 12 residues. V shed 6 bases and J shed 12 bases, with 15 bases lying between them.

The chain recombines TRBV24-1 with TRBJ2-3; the match to TRBD1 covers 7 bases. The CDR3 sequence is 17 residues long. From germline, CDR1 is KGHDR and CDR2 SFDVKD. The V gene end was trimmed by 6 bases and the J gene end by 0 bases; junction bases not matched to a gene: 11. The CDR3 reads CATSQTLGTASTDTQYF. DNA for the CDR3: TGTGCCACCAGTCAAACCCTAGGGACAGCTAGCACAGATACGCAGTATTTT.

The chain combines TRBV6-2 or TRBV6-3 with TRBJ1-5, with a possible D match to TRBD1 (6 bases). The CDR3 has 15 residues. CDR1 is MNHEY and CDR2 is SVGEGT in the germline V gene. V was pared by 0 bases and J by 3 bases, with 9 bases between. The CDR3 is CASSYSGGFNQPQHF. CDR3 nucleotides: TGTGCCAGCAGTTACTCTGGGGGCTTCAATCAGCCCCAGCATTTT.